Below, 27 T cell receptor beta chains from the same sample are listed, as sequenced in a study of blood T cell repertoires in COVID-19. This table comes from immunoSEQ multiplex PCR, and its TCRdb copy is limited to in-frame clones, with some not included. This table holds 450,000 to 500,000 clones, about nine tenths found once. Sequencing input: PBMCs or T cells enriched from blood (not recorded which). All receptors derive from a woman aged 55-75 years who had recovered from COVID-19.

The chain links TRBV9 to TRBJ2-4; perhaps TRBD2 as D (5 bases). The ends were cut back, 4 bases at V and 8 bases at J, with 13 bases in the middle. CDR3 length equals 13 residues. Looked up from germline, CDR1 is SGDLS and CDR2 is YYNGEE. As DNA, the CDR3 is TGTGCCAGCAGCAGGGAGAGCAACGACATTCAGTACTTC. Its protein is CASSRESNDIQYF.

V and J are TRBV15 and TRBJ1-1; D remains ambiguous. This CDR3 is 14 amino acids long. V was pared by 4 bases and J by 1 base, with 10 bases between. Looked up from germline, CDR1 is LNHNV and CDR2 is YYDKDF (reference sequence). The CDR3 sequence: CATSIGRQNTEAFF. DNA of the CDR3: TGTGCCACCAGCATAGGGAGGCAGAACACTGAAGCTTTCTTT.

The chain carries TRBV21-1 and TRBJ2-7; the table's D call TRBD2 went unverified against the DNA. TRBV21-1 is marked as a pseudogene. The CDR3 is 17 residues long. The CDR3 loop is CASSKRERGDKSNEQYV. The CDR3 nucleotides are TGTGCCAGCAGCAAAAGGGAGCGGGGGGACAAAAGCAACGAGCAGTACGTC.

CDR3 in amino acids: CAISEDRTGDHEQYF. The CDR3 nucleotides are TGTGCCATCAGTGAGGACCGGACAGGTGACCACGAGCAGTACTTC. The chain employs TRBV10-3 and TRBJ2-7; TRBD1 aligns across 7 bases. CDR1 is ENHRY and CDR2 is SYGVKD in the germline V gene. Trimming cost V 2 bases and J 5 bases; bases outside gene matches: 9. The CDR3 runs 15 residues.

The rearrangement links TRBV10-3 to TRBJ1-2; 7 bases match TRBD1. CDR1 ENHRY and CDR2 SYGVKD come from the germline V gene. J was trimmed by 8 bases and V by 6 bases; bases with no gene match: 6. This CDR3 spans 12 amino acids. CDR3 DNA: TGTGCCATCAGCGACAGGGATAACGGCTACACCTTC. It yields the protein CAISDRDNGYTF.

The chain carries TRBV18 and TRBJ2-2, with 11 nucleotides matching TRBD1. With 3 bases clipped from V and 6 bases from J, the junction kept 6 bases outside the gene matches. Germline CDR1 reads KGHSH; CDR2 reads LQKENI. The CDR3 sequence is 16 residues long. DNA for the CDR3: TGTGCCAGCTCACCCACTCCGGGACAGGGGGCCGGGGAGCTGTTTTTT. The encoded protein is CASSPTPGQGAGELFF.

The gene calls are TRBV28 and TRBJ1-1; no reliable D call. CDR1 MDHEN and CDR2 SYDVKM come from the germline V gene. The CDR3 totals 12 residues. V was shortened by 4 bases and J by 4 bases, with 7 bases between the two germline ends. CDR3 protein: CASSSYSTEAFF. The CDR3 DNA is TGTGCCAGCAGTTCTTACAGCACTGAAGCTTTCTTT.

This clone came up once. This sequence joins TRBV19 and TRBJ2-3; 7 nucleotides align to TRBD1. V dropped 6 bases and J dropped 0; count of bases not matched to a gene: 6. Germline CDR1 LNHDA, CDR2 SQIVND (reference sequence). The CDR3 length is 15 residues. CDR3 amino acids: CASSRVGGSTDTQYF. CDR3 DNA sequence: TGTGCCAGTAGCCGCGTAGGGGGCAGCACAGATACGCAGTATTTT.

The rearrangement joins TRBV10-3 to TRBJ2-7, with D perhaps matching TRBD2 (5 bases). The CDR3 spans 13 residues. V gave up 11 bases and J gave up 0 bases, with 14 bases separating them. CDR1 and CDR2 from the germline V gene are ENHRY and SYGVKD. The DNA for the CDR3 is TGTGCCTCGGGAACTCATGACTCCTACGAGCAGTACTTC. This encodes CASGTHDSYEQYF.

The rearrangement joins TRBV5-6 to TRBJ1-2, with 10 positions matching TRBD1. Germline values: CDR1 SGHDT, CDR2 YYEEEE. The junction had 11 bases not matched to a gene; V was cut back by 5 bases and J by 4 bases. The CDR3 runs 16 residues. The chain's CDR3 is CASRGMGQGSSYGYTF. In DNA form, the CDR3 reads TGTGCCAGCAGGGGAATGGGACAGGGGTCTAGCTATGGCTACACCTTC.

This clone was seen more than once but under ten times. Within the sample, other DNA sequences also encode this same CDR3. The CDR3 sequence: CASSYGTPNTEAFF. CDR3 bases: TGTGCCAGCAGTTACGGGACACCAAACACTGAAGCTTTCTTT. This sequence joins TRBV6-5 and TRBJ1-1; the D gene is possibly TRBD1 (6 bases). Deletions cut 2 bases from V and 2 bases from J, with 9 bases between. CDR3 length: 14 residues. Germline V gene sequence: CDR1 MNHEY, CDR2 SVGAGI.

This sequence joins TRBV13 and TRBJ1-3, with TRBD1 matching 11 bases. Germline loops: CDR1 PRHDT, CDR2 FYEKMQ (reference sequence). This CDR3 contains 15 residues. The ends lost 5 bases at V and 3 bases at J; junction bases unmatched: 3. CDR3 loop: CASSRGQGDGNTIYF. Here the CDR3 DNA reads TGTGCCAGCAGCAGGGGACAGGGGGATGGAAACACCATATATTTT.

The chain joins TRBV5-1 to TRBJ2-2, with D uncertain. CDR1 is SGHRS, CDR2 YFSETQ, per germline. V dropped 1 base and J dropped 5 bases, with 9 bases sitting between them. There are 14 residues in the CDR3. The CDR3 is CASSLSGWTGELFF. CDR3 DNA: TGCGCCAGCAGCTTGTCCGGGTGGACCGGGGAGCTGTTTTTT.

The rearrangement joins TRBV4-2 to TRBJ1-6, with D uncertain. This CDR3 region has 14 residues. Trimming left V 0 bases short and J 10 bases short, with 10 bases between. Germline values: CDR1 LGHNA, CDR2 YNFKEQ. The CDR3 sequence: CASSQEGRSSPLHF. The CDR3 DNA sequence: TGTGCCAGCAGCCAAGAAGGCAGGTCCTCACCCCTCCACTTT.

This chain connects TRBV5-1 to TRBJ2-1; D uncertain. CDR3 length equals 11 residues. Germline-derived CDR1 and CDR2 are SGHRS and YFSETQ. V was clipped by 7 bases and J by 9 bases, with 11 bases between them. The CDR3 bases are TGCGCCAGCTGCGGAGAAATTGAGCAGTTCTTC. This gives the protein CASCGEIEQFF.

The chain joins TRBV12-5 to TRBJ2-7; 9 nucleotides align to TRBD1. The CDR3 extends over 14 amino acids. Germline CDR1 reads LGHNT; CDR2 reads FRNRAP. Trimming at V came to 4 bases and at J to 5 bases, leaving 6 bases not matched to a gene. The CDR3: CASGSGQGRNEQYV. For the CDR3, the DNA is TGTGCTAGTGGTTCCGGACAGGGGAGGAACGAGCAGTACGTC.

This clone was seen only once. CDR3 nucleotides: TGTGCCAGCACCCGGGGGGGGACAGATACGCAGTATTTT. This encodes CASTRGGTDTQYF. The V and J genes are TRBV5-5 and TRBJ2-3; TRBD2 agrees at 8 bases. The CDR3 totals 13 residues. Germline V lookup: CDR1 SGHKS, CDR2 YYEKEE (reference sequence). V lost 6 bases to trimming and J lost 3 bases; unmatched junction nucleotides: 3.

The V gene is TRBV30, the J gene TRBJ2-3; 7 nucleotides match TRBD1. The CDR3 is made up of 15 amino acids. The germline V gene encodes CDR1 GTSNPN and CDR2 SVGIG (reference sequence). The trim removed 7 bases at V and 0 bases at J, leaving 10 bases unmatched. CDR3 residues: CASRQGSSSTDTQYF. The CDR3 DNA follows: TGTGCCTCTCGACAGGGAAGCTCTAGCACAGATACGCAGTATTTT.

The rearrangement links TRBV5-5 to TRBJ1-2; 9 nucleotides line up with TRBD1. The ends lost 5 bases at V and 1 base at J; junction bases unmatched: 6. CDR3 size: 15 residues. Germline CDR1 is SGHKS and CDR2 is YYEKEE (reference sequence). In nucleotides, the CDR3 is TGTGCCAGCAGTCAACAGGGGGCGCTTAACTATGGCTACACCTTC. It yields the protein CASSQQGALNYGYTF.

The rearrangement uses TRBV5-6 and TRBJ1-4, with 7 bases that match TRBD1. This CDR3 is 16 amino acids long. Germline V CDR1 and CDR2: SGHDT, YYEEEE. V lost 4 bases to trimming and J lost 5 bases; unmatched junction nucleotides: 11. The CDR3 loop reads CASSPSDRAPNEKLFF. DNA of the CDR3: TGTGCCAGCAGCCCCTCCGACAGGGCCCCGAATGAAAAACTGTTTTTT.

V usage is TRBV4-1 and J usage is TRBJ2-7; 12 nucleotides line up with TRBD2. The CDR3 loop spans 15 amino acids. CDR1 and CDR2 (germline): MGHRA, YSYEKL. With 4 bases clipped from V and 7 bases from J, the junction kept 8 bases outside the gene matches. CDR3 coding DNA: TGCGCCAGCAGCCGAGGACTAGCGGGGAAGGGGGAGCAGTACTTC. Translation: CASSRGLAGKGEQYF.

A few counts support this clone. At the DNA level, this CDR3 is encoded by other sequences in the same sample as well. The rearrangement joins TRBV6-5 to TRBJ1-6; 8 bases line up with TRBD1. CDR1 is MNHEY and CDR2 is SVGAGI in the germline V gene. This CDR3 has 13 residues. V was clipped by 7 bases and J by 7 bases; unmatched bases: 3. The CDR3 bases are TGTGCCAGCACCACAGGGGGAAATTCACCCCTCCACTTT. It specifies CASTTGGNSPLHF.

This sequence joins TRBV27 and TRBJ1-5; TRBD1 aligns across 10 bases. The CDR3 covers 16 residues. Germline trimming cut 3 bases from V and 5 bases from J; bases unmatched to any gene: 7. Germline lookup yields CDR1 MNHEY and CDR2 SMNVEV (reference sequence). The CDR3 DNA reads TGTGCCAGCAGTTTCCTCTGGACAGGGGGGCATCAGCCCCAGCATTTT. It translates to CASSFLWTGGHQPQHF.

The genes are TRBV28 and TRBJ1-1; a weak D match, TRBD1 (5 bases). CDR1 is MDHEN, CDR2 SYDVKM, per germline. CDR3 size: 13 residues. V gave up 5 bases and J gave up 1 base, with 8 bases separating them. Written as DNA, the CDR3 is TGTGCCAGCAGTCCACAGGAGAACACTGAAGCTTTCTTT. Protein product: CASSPQENTEAFF.

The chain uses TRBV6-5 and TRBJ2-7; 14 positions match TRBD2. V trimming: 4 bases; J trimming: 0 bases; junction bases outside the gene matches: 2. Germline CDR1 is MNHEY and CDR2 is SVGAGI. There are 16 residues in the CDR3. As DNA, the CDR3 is TGTGCCAGCAGTTCCGGACTAGCGGGGGGCTCCTACGAGCAGTACTTC. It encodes CASSSGLAGGSYEQYF.

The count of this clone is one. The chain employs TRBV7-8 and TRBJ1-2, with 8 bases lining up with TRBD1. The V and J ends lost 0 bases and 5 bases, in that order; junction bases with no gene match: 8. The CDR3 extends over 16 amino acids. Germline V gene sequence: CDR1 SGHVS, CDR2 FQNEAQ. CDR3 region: CASSLAPDRVGYGYTF. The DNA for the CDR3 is TGTGCCAGCAGCTTAGCCCCGGACAGGGTGGGATATGGCTACACCTTC.

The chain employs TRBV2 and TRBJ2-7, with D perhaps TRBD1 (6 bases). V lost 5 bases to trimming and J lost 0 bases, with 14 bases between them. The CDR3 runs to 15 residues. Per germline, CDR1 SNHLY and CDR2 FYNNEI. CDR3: CASSPAQGGSYEQYV. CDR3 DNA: TGTGCCAGCAGTCCTGCTCAAGGGGGCTCCTACGAGCAGTACGTC.